This T cell receptor beta chain was obtained from a study of spatial heterogeneity in lung cancer. Overall study results and limits: The number of expanded tumor alpha and beta chains correlated with mutation number.

Time point reported: sample taken at primary tumor resection. Via MiXCR, TCRdb re-called the 5' RACE reads, giving one row per CDR3 protein. This table holds roughly 18,000 distinct CDR3 sequences, approximately 9.7% found once. CDR3 length: 16 amino acids. The germline CDR1 and CDR2 sequences are SEHNR and FQNEAQ (reference sequence). With V trimmed by 1 base and J by 8 bases, 8 bases remained unmatched. This clonotype was counted ten times or more. Its target is unknown. This beta chain is a stray read from a library made for alpha chains; its abundance is not meaningful. The chain carries TRBV7-9 and TRBJ2-1; 10 nucleotides align to TRBD2. The origin of this receptor is a female donor with early-stage non-small cell lung cancer. Sequenced here: lung tumor tissue, sampled at surgery. The CDR3 sequence is CASSLGLAGDDYEQFF. The CDR3 region has the DNA TGTGCCAGCAGCTTAGGTCTAGCGGGGGATGACTATGAGCAGTTCTTC.